These 28 T cell receptor beta chains were all obtained from the same sample, sequenced in a study of CD8 T cells in ankylosing spondylitis. TCRdb analysed the 5' RACE reads with MiXCR anew, one entry per CDR3 protein. The table shows around 140,000 distinct CDR3 sequences, with about an eighth occurring only once. Sequencing was carried out using blood, either unsorted or a sorted T cell fraction (not recorded which). Receptors were obtained from a female donor with ankylosing spondylitis or in good health (not recorded which).

This clonotype appeared many times. This chain uses TRBV7-8 with TRBJ1-5, with 8 bases identical to TRBD1. CDR3 size: 16 residues. After removal of 1 base from V and 5 bases from J, the junction contained 7 bases not matched to a gene. CDR1 and CDR2 (germline): SGHVS, FQNEAQ. The CDR3 DNA sequence: TGTGCCAGCAGCTTAGGCGGCAGGGGGCAAGATCAGCCCCAGCATTTT. Translating gives CASSLGGRGQDQPQHF.

This clonotype was seen repeatedly, ten times or more. V usage is TRBV10-3 and J usage is TRBJ2-7; 10 bases agree with TRBD2. The germline gives CDR1 ENHRY, CDR2 SYGVKD. The junction had 2 bases not matched to a gene; V was cut back by 3 bases and J by 0 bases. The CDR3 has 15 residues. As DNA, the CDR3 is TGTGCCATCAGTGAACCTAGCGGGAGCTCCTACGAGCAGTACTTC. It codes for CAISEPSGSSYEQYF.

This clonotype was seen ten or more times. This chain joins TRBV2 and TRBJ2-1, with a tentative D call TRBD2 (6 bases). Per germline, CDR1 SNHLY and CDR2 FYNNEI. The V and J ends lost 4 bases and 1 base respectively, with 14 bases between them. CDR3 length: 16 amino acids. The CDR3 loop is CASSVTLAPSYNEQFF. DNA for the CDR3: TGTGCCAGCAGTGTTACTCTAGCGCCGTCCTACAATGAGCAGTTCTTC.

This clonotype was seen many times. The J gene is TRBJ2-3, the V gene TRBV20-1; 10 nucleotides line up with TRBD1. Germline V lookup: CDR1 DFQATT, CDR2 SNEGSKA (reference sequence). This CDR3 contains 15 residues. V shed 3 bases, J shed 0 bases, and the junction held 3 bases outside the gene matches. CDR3 region: CSASDRGQSTDTQYF. The CDR3 DNA follows: TGCAGTGCTAGTGACAGGGGGCAAAGCACAGATACGCAGTATTTT.

The rearrangement uses TRBV5-1 and TRBJ2-5; TRBD1 might be the D (6 bases). The CDR3 is 16 amino acids. The V end lost 2 bases, the J end lost 4 bases, and 18 bases lay between the germline ends. Germline V gene sequence: CDR1 SGHRS, CDR2 YFSETQ. The CDR3 region has the DNA TGCGCCAGCAGCTTTCGAGGGGACAACCGAGGAGAGACCCAGTACTTC. The encoded protein is CASSFRGDNRGETQYF.

This clonotype appeared many times. J is TRBJ2-1 and V is TRBV5-1; D is undetermined. This CDR3 region has 14 residues. Trimming shortened V by 0 bases and J by 4 bases, and 8 bases separated the two germline ends. Germline-derived CDR1 and CDR2 are SGHRS and YFSETQ. The chain's CDR3 is CASSLDSPYNEQFF. The CDR3 DNA sequence: TGCGCCAGCAGCTTGGACAGCCCTTACAATGAGCAGTTCTTC.

This clonotype occurred many times. V gene TRBV5-1 combines with J gene TRBJ2-7, with 7 bases aligning to TRBD2. The germline V gene encodes CDR1 SGHRS and CDR2 YFSETQ. The CDR3 length is 17 residues. With 0 bases clipped from V and 0 bases from J, the junction kept 9 bases outside the gene matches. The DNA of the CDR3 is TGCGCCAGCAGCTTGGGCTACCGGGACTATAACTCCTACGAGCAGTACTTC. Encoded protein: CASSLGYRDYNSYEQYF.

This clonotype occurred many times. The CDR3 spells CSAPLVRSTDTQYF. Here the CDR3 DNA reads TGCAGTGCTCCATTAGTAAGGAGCACAGATACGCAGTATTTT. The V and J genes are TRBV20-1 and TRBJ2-3; D is undetermined. V gave up 5 bases and J gave up 0 bases, with 12 bases separating them. The germline V gene encodes CDR1 DFQATT and CDR2 SNEGSKA (reference sequence). There are 14 residues in the CDR3.

This clonotype was seen ten or more times. The V call is TRBV5-1, the J call TRBJ2-1, with TRBD2 as a possible D gene (6 bases). The CDR3 sequence is 13 residues long. Germline CDR1 SGHRS, CDR2 YFSETQ. With 5 bases removed from V and 4 bases from J, the gap between germline ends came to 10 bases. The CDR3: CASRRDVYNEQFF. The DNA for the CDR3 is TGCGCCAGCAGGCGGGACGTTTACAATGAGCAGTTCTTC. Together with reference TRBV5-1 and TRBJ2-1, the CDR3 gives the full variable domain: KAGVTQTPRYLIKTRGQQVTLSCSPISGHRSVSWYQQTPGQGLQFLFEYFSETQRNKGNFPGRFSGRQFSNSRSEMNVSTLELGDSALYLCASRRDVYNEQFFGPGTRLTVL.

In this sample, this clonotype turned up many times. The V call is TRBV5-1, the J call TRBJ1-1, with a possible D match to TRBD1 (6 bases). Trimming removed 4 bases at V and 1 base at J, with 14 bases between. Per germline, CDR1 SGHRS and CDR2 YFSETQ. The CDR3 is 15 residues long. DNA of the CDR3: TGCGCCAGCAGCCCATGGGGGGGCTCGAACACTGAAGCTTTCTTT. Amino acid sequence: CASSPWGGSNTEAFF.

Details on this clonotype: This may be a read error: a much more frequent sequence differs by one nucleotide. The chain joins TRBV7-9 to TRBJ2-1; TRBD2 aligns across 10 bases. CDR3 size: 15 residues. The V gene end was trimmed by 6 bases and the J gene end by 6 bases; junction bases not matched to a gene: 8. CDR1 and CDR2 (germline): SEHNR, FQNEAQ (reference sequence). Written as DNA, the CDR3 is TGTGCCAGCAGTCGGACGGGACTAGCGATCAATGAGCAGTTCTTC. Its translation is CASSRTGLAINEQFF.

Here the CDR3 DNA reads TGCGCCAGCAGCTTCTCTTCGGGAATTAATGAAAAACTGTTTTTT. It specifies CASSFSSGINEKLFF. The chain recombines TRBV5-1 with TRBJ1-4; no clear D gene. V dropped 2 bases and J dropped 4 bases, with 12 bases sitting between them. The CDR3 loop spans 15 amino acids. Germline V gene sequence: CDR1 SGHRS, CDR2 YFSETQ.

This CDR3 is CASGALLTDTQYF. In DNA, the CDR3 is TGTGCCAGCGGTGCCCTGCTCACAGATACGCAGTATTTT. The chain links TRBV9 to TRBJ2-3; D is ambiguous. Looked up from germline, CDR1 is SGDLS and CDR2 is YYNGEE. The V and J ends lost 7 bases and 2 bases respectively, with 11 bases between them. The CDR3 runs to 13 residues.

This clonotype was detected ten times or more. The chain has TRBV29-1 and TRBJ2-7, with 8 bases identical to TRBD2. The CDR3 has 15 amino acids. The germline CDR1 and CDR2 sequences are SQVTM and ANQGSEA. The J segment lost 1 base and the V segment lost 7 bases, leaving 12 bases of the junction unmatched. CDR3 sequence reads: CSAASGSLTSYEQYF. CDR3 DNA: TGCAGCGCCGCCAGCGGGAGCTTAACGTCCTACGAGCAGTACTTC.

This clonotype was counted at least ten times. J is TRBJ2-2 and V is TRBV10-3, with D perhaps TRBD1 or TRBD2 (5 bases each). CDR3 length equals 14 residues. The V end was cut by 2 bases, the J end by 5 bases, with 9 bases between. CDR1 and CDR2 from the germline V gene are ENHRY and SYGVKD. CDR3: CAISEGRETGELFF. The CDR3 coding sequence is TGTGCCATCAGTGAGGGCAGGGAGACCGGGGAGCTGTTTTTT.

This clonotype is medium-sized (0.01 to 0.1%) by share. The chain has TRBV7-2 and TRBJ1-1; the D is unclear. Germline CDR1 SGHTA, CDR2 FQGNSA. The CDR3 runs to 12 residues. The V gene lost 4 bases and the J gene lost 6 bases, with 9 bases spanning the gap. The DNA of the CDR3 is TGTGCCAGCAGCTCTACTTTGGCTGAAGCTTTCTTT. Its protein product is CASSSTLAEAFF.

In the case of this clonotype: A much larger clone differs by one base, so this may be a read error. This chain links TRBV29-1 with TRBJ1-1; D is unresolved. This CDR3 has 11 residues. Germline lookup yields CDR1 SQVTM and CDR2 ANQGSEA. CDR3 region: CSVVEGTQAFF. In nucleotides, the CDR3 is TGCAGCGTTGTGGAGGGCACTCAAGCTTTCTTT.

The J gene is TRBJ2-7, the V gene TRBV10-2; D possibly matches TRBD1 or TRBD2 (5 bases each). The CDR3 is 17 residues long. The germline CDR1 and CDR2 sequences are WSHSY and SAAADI. Deletions cut 0 bases from V and 1 base from J, with 16 bases between. CDR3 protein: CASSESNEGRGSYEQYF. The CDR3 DNA is TGCGCCAGCAGTGAGTCGAATGAGGGGAGAGGGTCCTACGAGCAGTACTTC.

This clonotype appeared many times. The chain uses TRBV7-2 and TRBJ1-3, with D perhaps matching TRBD1 (5 bases). V lost 5 bases and J lost 4, with 21 bases in between. CDR1 and CDR2 (germline): SGHTA, FQGNSA. CDR3 length: 17 residues. CDR3 sequence reads: CASSQQIDRGLGNTIYF. The CDR3 DNA reads TGTGCCAGCAGCCAACAGATCGACCGGGGGTTGGGAAACACCATATATTTT.

There are many counts of this clonotype. The chain recombines TRBV29-1 with TRBJ1-4; D is ambiguous. Germline V CDR1 and CDR2: SQVTM, ANQGSEA. The CDR3 is 12 amino acids. V dropped 8 bases and J dropped 5 bases, with 12 bases sitting between them. This CDR3 reads CSTQEGNEKLFF. The CDR3 nucleotides read TGCAGCACTCAAGAAGGGAATGAAAAACTGTTTTTT.

This clonotype was counted only a few times. DNA for the CDR3: TGTGCCAGCAGCCAAGGACTAGAAGGCTACAATGAGCAGTTCTTC. Translated: CASSQGLEGYNEQFF. V and J are TRBV3-1 and TRBJ2-1; D might be TRBD2 (6 bases). Trimming took 1 base from V and 3 from J, leaving 10 bases between them. The CDR3 contains 15 residues. CDR1 is LGHDT and CDR2 is YNNKEL in the germline V gene (reference sequence).

This clonotype was seen ten or more times. This chain connects TRBV13 to TRBJ2-1; TRBD1 might be the D (6 bases). Germline V CDR1 and CDR2: PRHDT, FYEKMQ (reference sequence). There are 14 residues in the CDR3. Deletions cut 1 base from V and 7 bases from J, with 11 bases between. In nucleotides, the CDR3 is TGTGCCAGCAGCTTAGTTCAGGGGAAGAATGAGCAGTTCTTC. It encodes CASSLVQGKNEQFF.

This clonotype came up many times. The V and J genes are TRBV20-1 and TRBJ1-2, with TRBD1 matching 9 bases. The V gene end was trimmed by 5 bases and the J gene end by 8 bases; junction bases not matched to a gene: 12. Germline V gene sequence: CDR1 DFQATT, CDR2 SNEGSKA (reference sequence). This CDR3 has 14 amino acids. CDR3 loop: CSAERSGTGLGYTF. DNA of the CDR3: TGCAGTGCTGAAAGAAGCGGGACAGGGTTAGGCTACACCTTC.

Many counts were recorded for this clonotype. V is TRBV5-1 and J is TRBJ2-1; 8 nucleotides line up with TRBD2. The CDR3 totals 15 residues. The germline CDR1 and CDR2 sequences are SGHRS and YFSETQ. V dropped 0 bases and J dropped 3; count of bases not matched to a gene: 2. CDR3: CASSLELADYNEQFF. CDR3 coding DNA: TGCGCCAGCAGCTTGGAACTAGCGGACTACAATGAGCAGTTCTTC.

This clonotype was seen repeatedly, ten times or more. This chain uses TRBV14 with TRBJ2-1; the match to TRBD2 covers 10 bases. The V and J ends lost 4 bases and 7 bases, in that order; junction bases with no gene match: 13. The germline V gene has CDR1 SGHDN and CDR2 FVKESK. This CDR3 is 17 amino acids long. This CDR3 reads CASSPHLRASGGNEQFF. The CDR3 DNA is TGTGCCAGCAGCCCCCACCTTCGGGCTAGCGGGGGAAATGAGCAGTTCTTC. The whole variable domain, filled in from reference TRBV14 and TRBJ2-1, reads EAGVTQFPSHSVIEKGQTVTLRCDPISGHDNLYWYRRVMGKEIKFLLHFVKESKQDESGMPNNRFLAERTGGTYSTLKVQPAELEDSGVYFCASSPHLRASGGNEQFFGPGTRLTVL.

This clonotype was observed many times. The chain employs TRBV12-3 or TRBV12-4 and TRBJ2-7, with 7 positions matching TRBD1. CDR3 length: 15 residues. The trim removed 6 bases at V and 2 bases at J, leaving 10 bases unmatched. CDR3 coding DNA: TGTGCCAGCAGCAAAACCGGGACAGAGGCCTACGAGCAGTACTTC. Translating it yields CASSKTGTEAYEQYF.

Ten or more counts support this clonotype. The rearrangement uses TRBV5-1 and TRBJ2-1; the match to TRBD2 covers 7 bases. Germline V gene sequence: CDR1 SGHRS, CDR2 YFSETQ. The CDR3 is 16 residues long. V shed 0 bases and J 2 bases; nucleotides not matched to a gene: 5. The CDR3 bases are TGCGCCAGCAGCTTGGGGCTAGCGGAGCCCTACAATGAGCAGTTCTTC. It encodes CASSLGLAEPYNEQFF.

This clonotype was counted a few times. CDR3 coding DNA: TGTGCCAGCAGTTACAAGGCCAGGGGTTCCGAGCAGTACTTC. Protein sequence: CASSYKARGSEQYF. V gene TRBV6-5 combines with J gene TRBJ2-7; TRBD1 might be the D (6 bases). This CDR3 has 14 residues. V lost 2 bases, J lost 6 bases, and 14 bases lay in between. CDR1 and CDR2 (germline): MNHEY, SVGAGI.